This T cell receptor (beta chain) was sequenced during a study of control samples from healthy donors and cancer patients. This clone was observed a handful of times. The method was immunoSEQ multiplex PCR; TCRdb's version includes in-frame clones alone and lacks a portion of them. Seen here are approximately 230,000 clones, roughly 82% observed once, and the top ten hold 10% to 15%. The CDR3 extends over 13 amino acids. V was shortened by 6 bases and J by 0 bases, with 6 bases between the two germline ends. In germline, CDR1 is SGHRS, CDR2 YFSETQ. The TCR sequence derives from a woman in her fifties or sixties with lung cancer. The sequencing sample was made of PBMCs. The chain links TRBV5-1 to TRBJ2-2; the D is unclear. The CDR3 loop reads CASIHPNTGELFF. CDR3 bases: TGCGCCAGCATACACCCGAACACCGGGGAGCTGTTTTTT.